The sequence of this T cell receptor beta chain was determined in a study of early stage breast cancer tumors. Study context: Average read coverage per sample was 9 to 10-fold.

General study points: In about 85% of the 16 patients, blood comparison separated tumor from normal breast. Most shared enriched TCRB sequences were commonly generated ones. Tumors had roughly 2.5-fold higher T cell density than normal breast.

This clone came up once. Its antigen remains unidentified. This CDR3 spans 16 amino acids. CDR1 and CDR2 (germline): WNHNN, SYGVQD (reference sequence). The V and J ends lost 0 bases and 4 bases respectively, with 13 bases between them. Sequencing used immunoSEQ multiplex PCR; TCRdb keeps in-frame clones, though not all of them. The table lists some 30,000 clones, almost 85% of them singletons, with 9% to 9.5% in the top ten. The rearrangement links TRBV10-1 to TRBJ2-1; D remains ambiguous. This TCR derives from a person aged 50-59 years with breast cancer. The sequenced sample consisted of blood. The CDR3 loop is CASSESSQLLYNEQFF. CDR3 sequence (DNA): TGCGCCAGCAGTGAGTCAAGCCAACTACTTTACAATGAGCAGTTCTTC.